The 25 T cell receptor beta chains given below trace back to one sample, sequenced in a study of blood T cells in healthy people across ages. For the second PCR, which ran for about 6 to 12 cycles, a sample-barcoded 5' primer and a J-beta primer mix were used. TCRdb re-analysed the 5' RACE reads in MiXCR, keeping a single row per CDR3 protein. The table lists roughly 1,500,000 distinct CDR3 sequences, around two fifths of them singletons. The specimen sequenced was blood. These receptors were taken from a woman aged 18 to 35 in good health.

The chain uses TRBV6-1 and TRBJ2-4, with TRBD2 matching over 9 bases. The CDR3 spans 18 residues. V dropped 1 base and J dropped 4; count of bases not matched to a gene: 11. In germline, CDR1 is MNHNS, CDR2 SASEGT. The CDR3, as DNA: TGTGCCAGCAGTGAAGGACGATGGCTAGCGGGAAGGAAAAACATTCAGTACTTC. Its translation is CASSEGRWLAGRKNIQYF.

This clonotype was seen just once. This rearrangement joins TRBV20-1 to TRBJ1-5, with D possibly matching TRBD1 (6 bases). CDR3 length: 13 amino acids. V lost 5 bases and J lost 3, with 11 bases in between. The V gene's germline CDR1 is DFQATT and CDR2 SNEGSKA (reference sequence). The CDR3 nucleotides read TGCAGTGCTTACAGGGATTTCAATCAGCCCCAGCATTTT. It specifies CSAYRDFNQPQHF.

CDR3 nucleotides: TGCAGCGTTGGGGGGACTAGCGGGGGGAAAGAGACCCAGTACTTC. It specifies CSVGGTSGGKETQYF. The chain joins TRBV29-1 to TRBJ2-5, with 15 bases that match TRBD2. After removal of 4 bases from V and 3 bases from J, the junction contained 3 bases not matched to a gene. The CDR3 runs to 15 residues. Germline V gene sequence: CDR1 SQVTM, CDR2 ANQGSEA.

This clonotype was seen a handful of times. V is TRBV29-1 and J is TRBJ2-1; tentative D call: TRBD1 (6 bases). CDR1 SQVTM and CDR2 ANQGSEA come from the germline V gene. CDR3 length: 19 amino acids. Trimming cost V 5 bases and J 0 bases, with 26 bases left between them. The DNA for the CDR3 is TGCAGCGTTCCTTTGGGGGCATATTTTGGGGCCTCCTCCTACAATGAGCAGTTCTTC. Protein: CSVPLGAYFGASSYNEQFF.

This clonotype came up a few times. This chain connects TRBV10-3 to TRBJ2-7, with D possibly being TRBD2 (5 bases). The germline gives CDR1 ENHRY, CDR2 SYGVKD. The CDR3 length is 14 residues. Trimming shortened V by 3 bases and J by 0 bases, and 9 bases separated the two germline ends. The CDR3 reads CAISDLGSSYEQYF. The CDR3 DNA is TGTGCCATCAGTGATTTGGGGAGCTCCTACGAGCAGTACTTC.

The CDR3 protein is CASSELGGSYEQYF. The CDR3 nucleotides read TGTGCCAGCAGTGAATTGGGCGGTTCCTACGAGCAGTACTTC. This chain connects TRBV6-1 to TRBJ2-7; no clear D gene. The V and J ends lost 2 bases and 1 base respectively, with 9 bases between them. CDR1 MNHNS and CDR2 SASEGT come from the germline V gene. The CDR3 is 14 amino acids.

This clonotype has more than one count but fewer than ten. J is TRBJ1-6 and V is TRBV6-4; unclear D gene. The CDR3 has 18 residues. V gave up 2 bases and J gave up 0 bases, with 14 bases separating them. Germline V gene data show CDR1 as MRHNA and CDR2 as SNTAGT. The CDR3 nucleotides are TGTGCCAGCAGTGACGGACCCCATTTGAGCTCCTATAATTCACCCCTCCACTTT. It translates to CASSDGPHLSSYNSPLHF.

The J gene is TRBJ2-4, the V gene TRBV7-9; D perhaps matches TRBD1 (5 bases). The assigned J gene may be wrong: the sequence end matches TRBJ2-7 better. The CDR3 loop spans 14 amino acids. The germline CDR1 and CDR2 sequences are SEHNR and FQNEAQ (reference sequence). CDR3 sequence reads: CASGQGLIFYEQYF. In DNA, the CDR3 is TGTGCCAGCGGGCAGGGCCTTATTTTCTACGAGCAGTACTTC.

The chain links TRBV11-1 to TRBJ2-2; D is unresolved. V gave up 8 bases and J gave up 6 bases, with 10 bases separating them. CDR1 is SGHAT, CDR2 FQDESV, per germline (reference sequence). The CDR3 spans 12 residues. The CDR3 sequence: CASGASAGELFF. The CDR3 DNA is TGTGCCAGCGGCGCAAGCGCCGGGGAGCTGTTTTTT.

On this clonotype: One end of the junction fails to match germline, which may point to a read error. The chain uses TRBV15 and TRBJ1-2; no clear D. The CDR3 runs 11 residues. CDR1 and CDR2 (germline): LNHNV, YYDKDF (reference sequence). The CDR3 DNA sequence: TGTGCCACCAGTGGACCCTATAGCTACACCTTC. Amino acids: CATSGPYSYTF. Filled out from reference TRBV15 and TRBJ1-2, the complete variable domain reads DAMVIQNPRYQVTQFGKPVTLSCSQTLNHNVMYWYQQKSSQAPKLLFHYYDKDFNNEADTPDNFQSRRPNTSFCFLDIRSPGLGDTAMYLCATSGPYSYTFGSGTRLTVV.

The rearrangement uses TRBV4-1 and TRBJ2-5, with D possibly TRBD1 on 5 matching bases. Germline V lookup: CDR1 MGHRA, CDR2 YSYEKL. The V gene lost 0 bases and the J gene lost 13 bases, with 12 bases spanning the gap. CDR3 length: 12 residues. CDR3 sequence (DNA): TGCGCCAGCAGCCAAGATCCGGCCAGGGTGTACTTC. It translates to CASSQDPARVYF.

The chain uses TRBV30 and TRBJ1-4, with D perhaps TRBD1 (6 bases). V was shortened by 0 bases and J by 8 bases, with 13 bases between the two germline ends. This CDR3 spans 14 amino acids. Germline assignment: CDR1 GTSNPN and CDR2 SVGIG (reference sequence). Written as DNA, the CDR3 is TGTGCCTGGAGTGTGGGACATGCAAACGAAAAACTGTTTTTT. It is translated as CAWSVGHANEKLFF.

A few counts support this clonotype. The chain joins TRBV25-1 to TRBJ2-7; D is uncertain. Trimming stripped 4 bases from V and 3 bases from J, with 16 bases between. The CDR3 extends over 15 amino acids. Per germline, CDR1 MGHDK and CDR2 SYGVNS. CDR3 residues: CASSGQAPRFYEQYF. CDR3 sequence (DNA): TGTGCCAGCAGTGGACAAGCGCCTCGCTTCTACGAGCAGTACTTC.

This clonotype was counted a few times. The V and J genes are TRBV28 and TRBJ1-4; D gene uncertain. The CDR3 covers 11 residues. V lost 5 bases, J lost 6 bases, and 4 bases lay in between. Germline V CDR1 and CDR2: MDHEN, SYDVKM. The CDR3 DNA follows: TGTGCCAGCAGTATACATGAAAAACTGTTTTTT. This translates into CASSIHEKLFF.

This CDR3 reads CASSRGQESSYEQYF. CDR3 nucleotide sequence: TGTGCCAGCAGCCGCGGACAGGAAAGCTCCTACGAGCAGTACTTC. The rearrangement links TRBV14 to TRBJ2-7; TRBD1 agrees at 7 bases. The germline gives CDR1 SGHDN, CDR2 FVKESK. The CDR3 totals 15 residues. With V trimmed by 4 bases and J by 0 bases, 6 bases remained unmatched.

The genes are TRBV5-1 and TRBJ2-6; 7 bases align to TRBD1. CDR1 SGHRS and CDR2 YFSETQ come from the germline V gene. The CDR3 totals 17 residues. After removal of 9 bases from V and 0 bases from J, the junction contained 12 bases not matched to a gene. The CDR3 DNA sequence: TGCGCCACCGGGAAGGGACAGAGTAACTCTGGGGCCAACGTCCTGACTTTC. Amino acid sequence: CATGKGQSNSGANVLTF.

This clonotype was detected only a few times. The CDR3 DNA reads as TGTGCCAGCAGCCCCAGGGGGATACACGGCACAGATACGCAGTATTTT. Translating gives CASSPRGIHGTDTQYF. V gene TRBV6-1 combines with J gene TRBJ2-3, with TRBD1 matching over 7 bases. The CDR3 has 16 amino acids. Trimming took 6 bases from V and 1 from J; bases not matched to a gene: 10. From germline, CDR1 is MNHNS and CDR2 SASEGT.

This chain links TRBV20-1 with TRBJ2-5, with TRBD2 identical over 9 bases. The J segment lost 4 bases and the V segment lost 1 base, leaving 1 base of the junction unmatched. Germline V CDR1 and CDR2: DFQATT, SNEGSKA (reference sequence). This CDR3 has 13 residues. CDR3 in amino acids: CSARASGIETQYF. DNA for the CDR3: TGCAGTGCTAGAGCTAGCGGGATAGAGACCCAGTACTTC.

V gene TRBV10-2 combines with J gene TRBJ2-7, with D perhaps TRBD1 (6 bases). The CDR3 contains 15 residues. Trimming took 7 bases from V and 2 from J, leaving 18 bases between them. The germline V gene has CDR1 WSHSY and CDR2 SAAADI. This CDR3 reads CASKHGTRGTYEQYF. CDR3 bases: TGCGCCAGCAAGCACGGGACAAGGGGAACCTACGAGCAGTACTTC.

J is TRBJ1-6 and V is TRBV12-3 or TRBV12-4, with D tentatively TRBD1 (6 bases). V lost 7 bases, J lost 0 bases, and 7 bases lay in between. The CDR3 sequence is 14 residues long. The CDR3 loop reads CASKGGSYNSPLHF. In DNA form, the CDR3 reads TGTGCCAGCAAAGGGGGCTCCTATAATTCACCCCTCCACTTT.

The J gene is TRBJ2-5, the V gene TRBV14, with D uncertain. CDR1 and CDR2 from the germline V gene are SGHDN and FVKESK. The CDR3 runs 14 residues. V was trimmed by 4 bases and J by 5 bases, leaving 14 bases between them. CDR3 coding DNA: TGTGCCAGCAGCCGCGCTCAATTCCAGGAGACCCAGTACTTC. Residues: CASSRAQFQETQYF.

The V and J genes are TRBV3-1 and TRBJ2-1; 12 bases are shared with TRBD1. The CDR3 runs to 17 residues. The J segment lost 1 base and the V segment lost 4 bases, leaving 5 bases of the junction unmatched. The germline gives CDR1 LGHDT, CDR2 YNNKEL (reference sequence). This CDR3 reads CASSRKGQGASYNEQFF. In DNA form, the CDR3 reads TGTGCCAGCAGCCGGAAGGGACAGGGGGCGTCCTACAATGAGCAGTTCTTC.

About this clonotype: A much larger clone is a single base away; this may be a read error. The chain carries TRBV29-1 and TRBJ2-1; 9 bases agree with TRBD1. Germline CDR1 and CDR2: SQVTM and ANQGSEA. The CDR3 has 11 amino acids. J gave up 12 bases and V 2 bases, and 2 bases lay outside the gene matches. CDR3 amino acids: CSVESTGGQFF. Written as DNA, the CDR3 is TGCAGCGTTGAATCGACAGGGGGGCAGTTCTTC.

J is TRBJ2-1 and V is TRBV11-2, with D maybe TRBD2 (6 bases). Germline V gene lookup returns CDR1 SGHAT and CDR2 FQNNGV. Trimming took off 5 bases at V and 8 bases at J, with 16 bases between the two ends. The CDR3 length is 14 residues. The CDR3 coding sequence is TGTGCCAGCAGCCCCCAGACTAGTGTCCATGAGCAGTTCTTC. It translates to CASSPQTSVHEQFF.

The chain combines TRBV4-2 with TRBJ1-5; D may be TRBD1 (5 bases). CDR3 size: 16 residues. CDR1 is LGHNA and CDR2 is YNFKEQ in the germline V gene. The V end lost 0 bases, the J end lost 2 bases, and 11 bases lay between the germline ends. The CDR3 is CASSQDWPGRNQPQHF. The CDR3 DNA is TGTGCCAGCAGCCAAGATTGGCCAGGGCGCAATCAGCCCCAGCATTTT.